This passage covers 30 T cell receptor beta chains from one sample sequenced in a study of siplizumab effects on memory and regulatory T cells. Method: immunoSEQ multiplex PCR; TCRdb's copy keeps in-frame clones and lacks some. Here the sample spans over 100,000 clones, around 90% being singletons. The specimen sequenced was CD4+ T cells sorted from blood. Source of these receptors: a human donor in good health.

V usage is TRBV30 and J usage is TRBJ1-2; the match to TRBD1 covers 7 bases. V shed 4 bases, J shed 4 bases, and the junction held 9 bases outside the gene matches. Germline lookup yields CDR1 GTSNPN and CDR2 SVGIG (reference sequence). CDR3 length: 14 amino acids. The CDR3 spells CAWTRQGGIYGYTF. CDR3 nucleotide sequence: TGTGCCTGGACAAGACAGGGAGGTATCTATGGCTACACCTTC.

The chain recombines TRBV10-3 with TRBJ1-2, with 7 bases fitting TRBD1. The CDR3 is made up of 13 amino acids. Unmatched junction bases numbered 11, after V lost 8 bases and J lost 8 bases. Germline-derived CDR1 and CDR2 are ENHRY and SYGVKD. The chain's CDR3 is CAIRGDRGFGYTF. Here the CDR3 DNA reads TGTGCCATCCGGGGGGACAGAGGCTTCGGCTACACCTTC.

As DNA, the CDR3 is TGTGCCAGCAGTGAAGTACTTCGGGACAGTGAAGCTTTCTTT. As protein: CASSEVLRDSEAFF. This chain links TRBV6-5 with TRBJ1-1; 7 bases agree with TRBD1. The ends lost 5 bases at V and 7 bases at J; junction bases unmatched: 10. This CDR3 is 14 amino acids long. The germline V gene has CDR1 MNHEY and CDR2 SVGAGI.

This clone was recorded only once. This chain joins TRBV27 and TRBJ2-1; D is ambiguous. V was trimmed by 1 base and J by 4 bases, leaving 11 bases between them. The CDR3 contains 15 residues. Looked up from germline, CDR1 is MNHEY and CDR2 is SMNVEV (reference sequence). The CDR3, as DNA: TGTGCCAGCAGTTTATTTGGAACCCCTTACAATGAGCAGTTCTTC. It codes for CASSLFGTPYNEQFF.

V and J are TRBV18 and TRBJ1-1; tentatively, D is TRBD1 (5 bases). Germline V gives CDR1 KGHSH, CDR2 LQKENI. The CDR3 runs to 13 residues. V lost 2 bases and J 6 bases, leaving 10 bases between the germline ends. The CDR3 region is CASSPRDGSEAFF. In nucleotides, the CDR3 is TGTGCCAGCTCACCAAGGGACGGCTCTGAAGCTTTCTTT.

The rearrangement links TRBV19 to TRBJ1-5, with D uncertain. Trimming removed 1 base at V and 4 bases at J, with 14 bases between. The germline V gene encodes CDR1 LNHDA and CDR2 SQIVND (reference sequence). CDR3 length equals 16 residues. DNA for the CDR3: TGTGCCAGTAGTATAGGGGAGGGTTACGGTAATCAGCCCCAGCATTTT. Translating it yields CASSIGEGYGNQPQHF.

The CDR3: CASSEEAVYNSPLHF. CDR3 DNA sequence: TGTGCCAGCAGTGAAGAGGCAGTTTATAATTCACCCCTCCACTTT. The rearrangement links TRBV2 to TRBJ1-6, with D unresolved. This CDR3 region has 15 residues. Trimming removed 1 base at V and 4 bases at J, with 8 bases between. Looked up from germline, CDR1 is SNHLY and CDR2 is FYNNEI.

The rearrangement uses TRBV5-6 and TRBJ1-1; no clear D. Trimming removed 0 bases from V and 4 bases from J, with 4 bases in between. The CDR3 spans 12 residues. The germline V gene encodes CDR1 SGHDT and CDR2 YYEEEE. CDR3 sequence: CASSLVSTEAFF. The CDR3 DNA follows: TGTGCCAGCAGCTTGGTGAGCACTGAAGCTTTCTTT.

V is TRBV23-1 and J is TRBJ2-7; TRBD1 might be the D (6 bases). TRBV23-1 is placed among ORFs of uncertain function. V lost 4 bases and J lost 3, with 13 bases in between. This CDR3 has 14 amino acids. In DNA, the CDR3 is TGCGCCAGCAGTCGACAGGTGACCGGCTACGAGCAGTACTTC. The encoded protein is CASSRQVTGYEQYF.

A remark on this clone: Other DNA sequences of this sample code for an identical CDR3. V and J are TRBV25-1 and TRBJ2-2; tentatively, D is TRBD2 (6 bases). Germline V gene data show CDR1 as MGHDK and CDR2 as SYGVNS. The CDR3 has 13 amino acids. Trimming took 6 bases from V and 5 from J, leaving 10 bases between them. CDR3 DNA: TGTGCCAGCAGAAGAGGAGGGACCGGGGAGCTGTTTTTT. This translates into CASRRGGTGELFF.

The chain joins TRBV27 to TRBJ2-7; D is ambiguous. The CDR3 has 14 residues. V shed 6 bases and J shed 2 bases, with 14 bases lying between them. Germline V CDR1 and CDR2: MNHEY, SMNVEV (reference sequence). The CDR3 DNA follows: TGTGCCAGCAGCCGCGGACGACAAACCTACGAGCAGTACTTC. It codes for CASSRGRQTYEQYF.

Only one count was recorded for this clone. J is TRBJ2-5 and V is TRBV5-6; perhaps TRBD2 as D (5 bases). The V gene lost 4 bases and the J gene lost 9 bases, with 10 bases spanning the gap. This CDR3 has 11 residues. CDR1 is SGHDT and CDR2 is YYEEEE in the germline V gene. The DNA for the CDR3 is TGTGCCAGCAGCCTAGCCGGGGCCCAGTACTTC. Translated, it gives CASSLAGAQYF.

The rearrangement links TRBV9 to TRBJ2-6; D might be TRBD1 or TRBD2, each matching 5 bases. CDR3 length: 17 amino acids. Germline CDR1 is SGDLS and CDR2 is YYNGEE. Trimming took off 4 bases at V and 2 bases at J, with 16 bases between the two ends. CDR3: CASSPREGDPGANVLTF. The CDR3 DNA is TGTGCCAGCAGCCCCCGTGAAGGGGACCCTGGGGCCAACGTCCTGACTTTC.

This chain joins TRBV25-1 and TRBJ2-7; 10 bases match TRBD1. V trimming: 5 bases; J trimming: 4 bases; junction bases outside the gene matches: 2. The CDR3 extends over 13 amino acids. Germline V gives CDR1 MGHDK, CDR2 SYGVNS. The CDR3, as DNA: TGTGCCAGCAGTTTGGGACAGGGGTACGAGCAGTACTTC. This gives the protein CASSLGQGYEQYF.

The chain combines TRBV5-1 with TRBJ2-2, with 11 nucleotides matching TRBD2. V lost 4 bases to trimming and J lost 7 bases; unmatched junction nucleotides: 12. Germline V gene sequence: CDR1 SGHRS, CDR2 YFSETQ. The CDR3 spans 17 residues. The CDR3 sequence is CASSPAIAGGPNGELFF. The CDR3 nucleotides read TGCGCCAGCAGCCCTGCTATAGCGGGAGGGCCTAACGGGGAGCTGTTTTTT.

DNA of the CDR3: TGTGCCAGCGGGCCGAAGGGGGAGAACACCGGGGAGCTGTTTTTT. Encoded protein: CASGPKGENTGELFF. This sequence joins TRBV11-2 and TRBJ2-2; D may be TRBD1 (6 bases). In germline, CDR1 is SGHAT, CDR2 FQNNGV. There are 15 residues in the CDR3. The ends were cut back, 8 bases at V and 1 base at J, with 14 bases in the middle.

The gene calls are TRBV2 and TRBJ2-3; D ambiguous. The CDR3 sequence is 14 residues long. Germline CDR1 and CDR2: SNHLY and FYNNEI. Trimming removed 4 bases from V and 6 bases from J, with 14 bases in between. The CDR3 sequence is CASSAWATGDTQYF. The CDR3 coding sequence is TGTGCCAGCAGTGCTTGGGCAACCGGGGATACGCAGTATTTT.

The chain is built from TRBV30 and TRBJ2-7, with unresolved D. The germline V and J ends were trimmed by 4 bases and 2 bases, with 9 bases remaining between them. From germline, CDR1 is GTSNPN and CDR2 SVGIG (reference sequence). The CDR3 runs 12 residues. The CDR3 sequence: CAWNRQPYEQYF. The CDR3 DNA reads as TGTGCCTGGAACAGACAACCCTACGAGCAGTACTTC. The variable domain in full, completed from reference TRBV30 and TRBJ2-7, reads SQTIHQWPATLVQPVGSPLSLECTVEGTSNPNLYWYRQAAGRGLQLLFYSVGIGQISSEVPQNLSASRPQDRQFILSSKKLLLSDSGFYLCAWNRQPYEQYFGPGTRLTVT.

CDR3: CASSTRNTEAFF. CDR3 bases: TGTGCCAGCAGTACCAGGAACACTGAAGCTTTCTTT. The chain employs TRBV2 and TRBJ1-1; D is unclear. Germline V CDR1 and CDR2: SNHLY, FYNNEI. Trimming removed 5 bases from V and 1 base from J, with 5 bases in between. This CDR3 is built from 12 residues.

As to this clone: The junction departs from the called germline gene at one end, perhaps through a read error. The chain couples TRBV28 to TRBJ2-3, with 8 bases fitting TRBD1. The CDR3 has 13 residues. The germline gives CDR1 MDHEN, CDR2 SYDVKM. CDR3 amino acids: CASRSRLGQGVDF. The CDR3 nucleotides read TGTGCCAGCAGGTCACGTTTAGGACAGGGTGTGGATTTT.

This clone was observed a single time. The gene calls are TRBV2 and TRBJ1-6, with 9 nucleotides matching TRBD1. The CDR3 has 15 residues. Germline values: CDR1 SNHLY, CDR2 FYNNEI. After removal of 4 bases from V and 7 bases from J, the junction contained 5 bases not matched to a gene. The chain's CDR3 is CASSVQGAKNSPLHF. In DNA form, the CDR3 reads TGTGCCAGCAGTGTACAGGGGGCTAAGAATTCACCCCTCCACTTT.

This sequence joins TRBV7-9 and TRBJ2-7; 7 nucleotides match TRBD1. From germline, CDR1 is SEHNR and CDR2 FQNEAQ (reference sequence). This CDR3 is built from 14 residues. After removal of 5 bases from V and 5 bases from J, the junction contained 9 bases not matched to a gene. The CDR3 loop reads CASSVRQGMNEQYF. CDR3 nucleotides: TGTGCCAGCAGCGTACGACAGGGTATGAACGAGCAGTACTTC. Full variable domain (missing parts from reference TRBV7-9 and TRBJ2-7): DTGVSQNPRHKITKRGQNVTFRCDPISEHNRLYWYRQTLGQGPEFLTYFQNEAQLEKSRLLSDRFSAERPKGSFSTLEIQRTEQGDSAMYLCASSVRQGMNEQYFGPGTRLTVT.

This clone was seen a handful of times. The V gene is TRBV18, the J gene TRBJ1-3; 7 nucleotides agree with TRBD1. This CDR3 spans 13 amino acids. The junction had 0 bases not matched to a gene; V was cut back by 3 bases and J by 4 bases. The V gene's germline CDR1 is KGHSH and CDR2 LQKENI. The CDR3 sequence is CASSPGQGNTIYF. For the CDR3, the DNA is TGTGCCAGCTCACCGGGACAGGGAAACACCATATATTTT.

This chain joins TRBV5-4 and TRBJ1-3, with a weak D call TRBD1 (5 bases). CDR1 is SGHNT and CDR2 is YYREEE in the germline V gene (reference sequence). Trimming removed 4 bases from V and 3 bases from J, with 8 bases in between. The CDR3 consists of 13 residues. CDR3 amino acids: CASSTRVGNTIYF. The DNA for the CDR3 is TGTGCCAGCAGCACCAGGGTTGGAAACACCATATATTTT.

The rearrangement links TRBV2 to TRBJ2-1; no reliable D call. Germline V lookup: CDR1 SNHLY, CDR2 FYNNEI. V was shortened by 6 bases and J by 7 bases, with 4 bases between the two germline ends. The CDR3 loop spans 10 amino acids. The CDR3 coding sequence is TGTGCCAGCAGGTGGAATGAGCAGTTCTTC. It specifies CASRWNEQFF.

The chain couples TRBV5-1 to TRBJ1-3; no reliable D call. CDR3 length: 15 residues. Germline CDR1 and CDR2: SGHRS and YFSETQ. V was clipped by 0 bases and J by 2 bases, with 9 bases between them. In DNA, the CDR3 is TGCGCCAGCAGCTTGGCCGAAGGGACTGGAAACACCATATATTTT. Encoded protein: CASSLAEGTGNTIYF.

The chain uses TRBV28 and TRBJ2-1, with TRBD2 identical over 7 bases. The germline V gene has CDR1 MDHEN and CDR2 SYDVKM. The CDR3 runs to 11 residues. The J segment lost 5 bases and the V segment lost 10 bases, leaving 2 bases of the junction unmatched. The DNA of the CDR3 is TGTGCCATCGGACTAGACAATGAGCAGTTCTTC. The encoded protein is CAIGLDNEQFF.

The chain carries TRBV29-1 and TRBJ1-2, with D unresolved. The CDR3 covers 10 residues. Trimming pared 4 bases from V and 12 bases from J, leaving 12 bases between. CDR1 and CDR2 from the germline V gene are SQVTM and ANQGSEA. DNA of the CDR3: TGCAGCGTTGGGTCCCTCATACACACCTTC. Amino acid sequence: CSVGSLIHTF.

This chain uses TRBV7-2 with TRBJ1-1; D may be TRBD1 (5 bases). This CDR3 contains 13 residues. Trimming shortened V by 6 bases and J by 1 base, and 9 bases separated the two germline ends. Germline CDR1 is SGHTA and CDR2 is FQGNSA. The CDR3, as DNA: TGTGCCAGCAGTTACCAGGGGAACACTGAAGCTTTCTTT. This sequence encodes CASSYQGNTEAFF.

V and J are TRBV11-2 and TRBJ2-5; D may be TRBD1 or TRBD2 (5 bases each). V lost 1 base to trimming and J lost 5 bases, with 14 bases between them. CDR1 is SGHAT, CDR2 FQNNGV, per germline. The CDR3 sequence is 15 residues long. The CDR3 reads CASSLGGGSRETQYF. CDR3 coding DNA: TGTGCCAGCAGCTTAGGGGGCGGGTCGAGGGAGACCCAGTACTTC.